A selection of T cell receptor beta chains follows, all from one sample in a study of T cells in Graves' hyperthyroidism and ophthalmopathy. One entry per CDR3 protein results from TCRdb running MiXCR on the multiplex PCR reads. The sample carries more than 300,000 distinct CDR3 sequences, about 17% recorded once. The specimen sequenced was blood. These receptors all stem from a woman in her twenties or thirties with Graves' hyperthyroidism that later progressed to Graves' ophthalmopathy. Each CDR3 is given with its conserved first and last residue. Fields, in order: D gene, J gene, clone size, V gene, CDR3 protein, CDR3 DNA. The D gene is left open where the match is weak. Only some rows state a clone size, as once, few, many or a class for expanded clones.

>NA|TRBJ1-1|NA|TRBV27
CASSWGGDTEAFF
TGTGCCAGCAGTTGGGGAGGGGACACTGAAGCTTTCTTT
>TRBD2|TRBJ2-1|few|TRBV7-2
CASRHGLAGGNEQFF
TGTGCCAGCAGGCATGGACTAGCGGGAGGCAATGAGCAGTTCTTC
>NA|TRBJ1-1|many|TRBV29-1
CSAKDTGISEAFF
TGCAGCGCCAAGGATACAGGGATCTCTGAAGCTTTCTTT
>NA|TRBJ1-4|many|TRBV20-1
CSARDRGRGTTNEKLFF
TGCAGTGCTAGAGATCGGGGGAGGGGAACAACTAATGAAAAACTGTTTTTT
>TRBD1|TRBJ1-6|many|TRBV5-1
CASRPGGGAYNSPLHF
TGCGCCAGCAGACCAGGGGGGGGTGCCTATAATTCACCCCTCCACTTT
>NA|TRBJ2-1|NA|TRBV24-1
CATSDLQTRGSYNEQFF
TGTGCCACCAGTGATTTGCAAACCAGGGGTTCCTACAATGAGCAGTTCTTC
>TRBD2|TRBJ2-5|few|TRBV9
CASSAGPLAGGFQETQYF
TGTGCCAGCAGCGCAGGCCCATTGGCGGGGGGGTTTCAAGAGACCCAGTACTTC
>NA|TRBJ1-1|many|TRBV29-1
CSIKYRESMNTEAFF
TGCAGCATAAAATACCGAGAGTCAATGAACACTGAAGCTTTCTTT
>NA|TRBJ2-2|many|TRBV11-3
CASSLDRWGARIGELFF
TGTGCCAGCAGCTTAGATCGATGGGGGGCGAGGATCGGGGAGCTGTTTTTT
>TRBD2|TRBJ2-7|few|TRBV5-4
CASSFGLAGGGYEQYF
TGTGCCAGCAGCTTCGGACTAGCGGGGGGCGGGTACGAGCAGTACTTC
>TRBD1|TRBJ2-5|many|TRBV27
CASSLSGQGARETQYF
TGTGCCAGCAGTTTATCCGGGCAGGGGGCGCGGGAGACCCAGTACTTC
>TRBD1|TRBJ1-6|many|TRBV6-1
CASGDRQGSPLHF
TGTGCCAGCGGGGACAGGCAAGGTTCACCCCTCCACTTT
>TRBD2|TRBJ2-3|many|TRBV3-1
CASSQGLAVTDTQYF
TGTGCCAGCAGCCAAGGGCTAGCGGTCACAGATACGCAGTATTTT
>TRBD1|TRBJ1-5|many|TRBV24-1
CATLRQGYSQPQHF
TGTGCCACCCTCAGACAGGGATACTCTCAGCCCCAGCATTTT
>NA|TRBJ1-6|many|TRBV12-3/TRBV12-4
CASSRGTDYSPLHF
TGTGCCAGCAGTAGAGGGACGGACTATTCACCCCTCCACTTT
>NA|TRBJ2-7|few|TRBV11-2
CASSSPGIPYEQHF
TGTGCCAGCAGCTCCCCCGGGATCCCCTACGAGCAGCACTTC
>NA|TRBJ2-2|few|TRBV6-5
CASSYSTGLGNTGELFF
TGTGCCAGCAGTTACTCAACAGGGTTAGGGAACACCGGGGAGCTGTTTTTT
>NA|TRBJ2-4|many|TRBV6-2/TRBV6-3
CASSYQGRRSIQYF
TGTGCCAGCAGTTATCAGGGCAGGAGAAGCATTCAGTACTTC
>NA|TRBJ1-3|many|TRBV3-1
CASSPEMLGNTIYF
TGTGCCAGCAGCCCAGAAATGCTAGGAAACACCATATATTTT
>TRBD2|TRBJ2-5|NA|TRBV3-1
CASSQVAKGGLAEETQYF
TGTGCCAGCAGCCAAGTTGCAAAGGGGGGACTAGCAGAAGAGACCCAGTACTTC
>NA|TRBJ2-5|few|TRBV5-1
CASSLEGTAHQETQYF
TGCGCCAGCAGCTTGGAGGGTACGGCTCACCAAGAGACCCAGTACTTC
>NA|TRBJ2-7|many|TRBV5-5
CASSWGTGPTSFYEQYF
TGTGCCAGCAGCTGGGGAACAGGGCCGACTAGTTTCTACGAGCAGTACTTC
>NA|TRBJ2-5|NA|TRBV12-3/TRBV12-4
CASSPLRDTLQTQYF
TGTGCCAGCAGTCCGTTGAGGGACACCCTACAGACCCAGTACTTC
>TRBD2|TRBJ2-7|NA|TRBV28
CASSFEVSGFYEQYF
TGTGCCAGCAGTTTCGAGGTTAGCGGGTTCTACGAGCAGTACTTC
>NA|TRBJ2-1|many|TRBV15
CATSVRTNNNEQFF
TGTGCCACCAGCGTGAGGACCAATAACAATGAGCAGTTCTTC
>NA|TRBJ1-1|many|TRBV2
CASTPGGASTEAFF
TGTGCCAGCACACCCGGCGGGGCGTCCACTGAAGCTTTCTTT
>TRBD1|TRBJ1-1|many|TRBV19
CASSRGQGNTEAFF
TGTGCCAGCAGCAGAGGACAGGGGAACACTGAAGCTTTCTTT
>TRBD2|TRBJ2-7|few|TRBV7-9
CASSLASGRAVEQYF
TGTGCCAGCAGCTTAGCTAGCGGGAGGGCCGTCGAGCAGTACTTC
>NA|TRBJ1-2|NA|TRBV19
CASSAGPRRGYTF
TGTGCCAGTAGCGCGGGACCCCGGAGGGGCTACACCTTC
>TRBD1|TRBJ1-5|many|TRBV28
CASSLLITGASNQPQHF
TGTGCCAGCAGTTTACTTATCACAGGGGCGAGCAATCAGCCCCAGCATTTT
>TRBD1|TRBJ1-6|few|TRBV19
CASSTGTDTSPLHF
TGTGCCAGTAGTACCGGGACAGATACTTCACCCCTCCACTTT
>NA|TRBJ2-5|many|TRBV11-2
CASRSPGTRWETQYF
TGTGCCAGCAGATCACCGGGAACGCGTTGGGAGACCCAGTACTTC